The rows below give T cell receptor beta chains drawn from one sample of a study of blood T cell repertoires in COVID-19. Profiled with immunoSEQ multiplex PCR; TCRdb holds only in-frame clones, not every one. The sample carries around 430,000 clones, about nine tenths recorded once. Material: peripheral blood. Receptor source: a woman aged 45-65 years with COVID-19, enrolled during active disease. Both conserved end residues are part of each CDR3. The D gene is left open where the match is weak. Size tells how often a clone was seen (once, few, many) or the class of an expanded clone, and some rows leave it out.

D gene	clone size	V gene	J gene	CDR3 protein	CDR3 DNA
-	-	TRBV30	TRBJ1-3	CAWSVYSYSGNTIYF	TGTGCCTGGAGTGTATATAGCTACTCTGGAAACACCATATATTTT
TRBD2	-	TRBV3-1/TRBV3-2	TRBJ2-7	CASSQTSETYEQYF	TGTGCCAGCAGCCAGACTAGCGAGACCTACGAGCAGTACTTC
TRBD1	once	TRBV19	TRBJ2-7	CASSIGTGYNEDEQYF	TGTGCCAGTAGTATCGGGACAGGTTATAATGAAGACGAGCAGTACTTC
-	-	TRBV5-1	TRBJ1-2	CASRAASQGRRRTGYTF	TGCGCCAGCAGGGCAGCTTCTCAGGGGCGGAGGAGAACTGGCTACACCTTC
TRBD2	-	TRBV28	TRBJ2-7	CASSSRKIPGGEQYF	TGTGCCAGCAGTTCTCGCAAGATTCCGGGGGGCGAGCAGTACTTC
TRBD2	-	TRBV28	TRBJ2-7	CASSTPGLITNEQYF	TGTGCCAGCAGCACCCCGGGACTAATCACCAACGAGCAGTACTTC
-	-	TRBV18	TRBJ2-2	CASSPPGQNTGELFF	TGTGCCAGCTCACCACCAGGACAGAACACCGGGGAGCTGTTTTTT
-	-	TRBV4-2	TRBJ1-5	CASRGGASNQPQHF	TGTGCCAGCAGAGGGGGGGCTTCCAATCAGCCCCAGCATTTT
TRBD2	-	TRBV3-1/TRBV3-2	TRBJ2-1	CASSGVAGGNEQFF	TGTGCCAGCAGCGGCGTAGCGGGGGGCAATGAGCAGTTCTTC
-	-	TRBV11-2	TRBJ2-7	CASSFQGYEQYF	TGTGCCAGCAGCTTTCAGGGCTACGAGCAGTACTTC
TRBD1	-	TRBV28	TRBJ1-2	CASSSPDRVGNYGYTF	TGTGCCAGCAGTTCTCCTGACAGGGTCGGCAACTATGGCTACACCTTC
-	-	TRBV5-4	TRBJ1-1	CASSLEGVEAFF	TGTGCCAGCAGCTTGGAGGGGGTAGAAGCTTTCTTT
TRBD1	-	TRBV5-1	TRBJ2-2	CASSLTGQGLSSGELFF	TGCGCCAGCAGCTTGACGGGACAGGGGCTTTCGTCCGGGGAGCTGTTTTTT
-	-	TRBV6-5	TRBJ2-5	CASSRTRIETQYF	TGTGCCAGCAGCCGCACTAGGATTGAGACCCAGTACTTC
-	-	TRBV6-5	TRBJ2-7	CASSYQGSYEQYF	TGTGCCAGCAGTTATCAGGGGTCCTACGAGCAGTACTTC
TRBD1	once	TRBV29-1	TRBJ1-2	CSVVRTGHYGYTF	TGCAGCGTTGTAAGGACAGGGCATTATGGCTACACCTTC
TRBD1	-	TRBV30	TRBJ1-2	CAWSVRDSGYGYTF	TGTGCCTGGAGTGTCCGGGACAGCGGATATGGCTACACCTTC
TRBD2	-	TRBV20-1	TRBJ2-3	CSASIGLAEDTQYF	TGCAGTGCTAGTATAGGACTAGCGGAAGATACGCAGTATTTT
-	-	TRBV3-1/TRBV3-2	TRBJ2-2	CASSQGGTDTGELFF	TGTGCCAGCAGCCAGGGCGGGACAGACACCGGGGAGCTGTTTTTT
TRBD1	-	TRBV6-5	TRBJ1-1	CASSSDRGRGTEAFF	TGTGCCAGCAGTTCGGACAGGGGGCGAGGCACTGAAGCTTTCTTT
-	-	TRBV5-6	TRBJ1-2	CASSLAVGGYTF	TGTGCCAGCAGCTTGGCGGTGGGCGGCTACACCTTC
TRBD1	-	TRBV5-4	TRBJ1-4	CASSSNRGLNEKLFF	TGTGCCAGCAGCTCGAACAGGGGTTTAAACGAAAAACTGTTTTTT
-	-	TRBV10-1	TRBJ2-2	CASSRQNTGELFF	TGCGCCAGCAGTAGACAGAACACCGGGGAGCTGTTTTTT
TRBD1	-	TRBV5-1	TRBJ2-7	CATPTGGKYEQYF	TGCGCCACCCCGACAGGGGGCAAGTACGAGCAGTACTTC
TRBD1	few	TRBV28	TRBJ1-6	CASRGTGGSPLHF	TGTGCCAGCAGAGGGACAGGGGGATCACCCCTCCACTTT
TRBD2	once	TRBV2	TRBJ2-1	CASSSSGLGLIGGGLQGNEQFF	TGTGCCAGCAGTTCCTCTGGACTTGGTCTTATCGGCGGGGGGCTCCAGGGCAATGAGCAGTTCTTC
-	-	TRBV11-2	TRBJ2-5	CASSLNTQETQYF	TGTGCCAGCAGCTTAAACACCCAAGAGACCCAGTACTTC
-	-	TRBV5-1	TRBJ2-7	CASRGEGEQYF	TGCGCCAGCAGAGGAGAAGGAGAGCAGTACTTC
TRBD1	-	TRBV6-2/TRBV6-3	TRBJ1-2	CASSSPQGNYGYTF	TGTGCCAGCAGTTCCCCACAGGGGAACTATGGCTACACCTTC
-	once	TRBV27	TRBJ1-5	CASRAGAPNQPQHF	TGTGCCAGCAGGGCGGGGGCCCCCAATCAGCCCCAGCATTTT
-	-	TRBV10-3	TRBJ1-2	CAISPDSLGYTF	TGTGCCATCAGTCCGGACAGCTTGGGCTACACCTTC
TRBD2	-	TRBV4-1	TRBJ2-1	CASSQEAGGLREQFF	TGCGCCAGCAGCCAAGAAGCGGGGGGGTTACGTGAGCAGTTCTTC
-	-	TRBV3-1/TRBV3-2	TRBJ1-1	CASSPRGDTEAFF	TGTGCCAGCAGCCCGCGAGGAGACACTGAAGCTTTCTTT
TRBD1	-	TRBV18	TRBJ1-1	CASRFSRDRDTEAFF	TGTGCCAGCCGTTTCTCCCGGGACAGGGACACTGAAGCTTTCTTT
TRBD2	-	TRBV2	TRBJ2-7	CASSEKGLAGAYEQYF	TGTGCCAGCAGTGAGAAGGGACTAGCGGGGGCCTACGAGCAGTACTTC
-	once	TRBV7-9	TRBJ2-7	CASSGQEAYEQYF	TGTGCCAGCAGCGGGCAGGAAGCTTACGAGCAGTACTTC
-	-	TRBV7-9	TRBJ2-5	CASSLLSTQETQYF	TGTGCCAGCAGCTTATTGTCTACGCAAGAGACCCAGTACTTC
-	-	TRBV19	TRBJ1-2	CASSMIGPGDYGYTF	TGTGCCAGTAGTATGATTGGCCCAGGGGACTATGGCTACACCTTC
TRBD1	-	TRBV11-3	TRBJ2-2	CASSSRGQGQTGELFF	TGTGCCAGCAGCTCGCGGGGACAGGGTCAAACCGGGGAGCTGTTTTTT
-	-	TRBV4-1	TRBJ2-3	CASSLPGGTAAPRYF	TGCGCCAGCAGCCTCCCAGGCGGGACTGCGGCACCCCGGTATTTT
-	-	TRBV9	TRBJ1-6	CASSSFGVPGVHSPLHF	TGTGCCAGCAGCTCCTTCGGGGTGCCGGGGGTTCATTCACCCCTCCACTTT
TRBD1	-	TRBV5-1	TRBJ1-1	CASSPGGGTGSNTEAFF	TGCGCCAGCAGTCCAGGGGGTGGGACGGGCTCGAACACTGAAGCTTTCTTT
TRBD1	-	TRBV19	TRBJ1-5	CASSTGTGSQPQHF	TGTGCCAGTAGTACCGGGACAGGGTCTCAGCCCCAGCATTTT
TRBD1	-	TRBV5-4	TRBJ1-6	CASSLAGTGNSPLHF	TGTGCCAGCAGCTTGGCCGGGACAGGAAATTCACCCCTCCACTTT
-	-	TRBV6-1	TRBJ2-7	CASSERGYEQYF	TGTGCCAGCAGTGAAAGGGGGTACGAGCAGTACTTC
-	-	TRBV24-1	TRBJ2-3	CATSDSGGSRVWTDTQYF	TGTGCCACCAGTGATTCGGGTGGAAGCAGGGTGTGGACAGATACGCAGTATTTT
TRBD2	-	TRBV19	TRBJ2-3	CASSIRLAGTDTQYF	TGTGCCAGTAGTATCCGACTAGCGGGCACAGATACGCAGTATTTT
-	-	TRBV2	TRBJ2-2	CASSPREQLFF	TGTGCCAGCAGTCCACGGGAACAGCTGTTTTTT
-	-	TRBV2	TRBJ1-2	CASRYGQYGYTF	TGTGCCAGCAGATATGGCCAGTATGGCTACACCTTC
-	-	TRBV27	TRBJ1-4	CASSLYGETNEKLFF	TGTGCCAGCAGTTTATACGGGGAGACTAATGAAAAACTGTTTTTT
-	once	TRBV30	TRBJ2-7	CAWSAPGGGDYEQYF	TGTGCCTGGAGTGCACCGGGGGGCGGCGACTACGAGCAGTACTTC
-	once	TRBV5-6	TRBJ2-7	CASSLGSTGSYEQYF	TGTGCCAGCAGCTTGGGGTCGACGGGCTCCTACGAGCAGTACTTC
TRBD1	-	TRBV2	TRBJ1-4	CASSVGTGYTLFF	TGTGCCAGCAGTGTAGGGACAGGATATACACTGTTTTTT